Listed here is a single T cell receptor beta chain. Its antigen is as yet unknown. The data were obtained in a study of blood T cells in healthy people across ages. Findings and limits, study-wide: Nothing was known about donor CMV status, and this possibly confounded expanded clonotype changes.

Primed by a sample-barcoded 5' primer and a J-beta primer mix, a second PCR proceeded for about 7 to 11 cycles. A template-switch adaptor containing 12 random nucleotides labeled each cDNA molecule. MiXCR, applied by TCRdb to the 5' RACE reads, yields one record per CDR3 protein. Of hundreds of thousands of distinct CDR3 sequences in the sample, 62% are singletons; the top ten hold roughly a quarter. The CDR3 runs to 18 residues. The chain is built from TRBV21-1 and TRBJ1-2. TRBV21-1 is labeled a pseudogene. The sample taken for sequencing was blood. This receptor was taken from a man in his thirties or forties in good health. The CDR3 region is CASSRKRRRRTGIYGYTF. For the CDR3, the DNA is TGTGCCAGCAGCCGAAAGAGGAGGAGGAGGACAGGTATCTATGGCTACACCTTC.